These T cell receptor beta chains were read from a single sample in a study of CD8+ T cells in alopecia areata. The assay was immunoSEQ multiplex PCR, and TCRdb's table has in-frame clones only and misses some. The sample has about 210,000 clones, 66% seen once. The material sequenced was CD4+ T cells sorted from blood, taken around week 46, from a patient treated with tofacitinib. These receptors all stem from a human donor with alopecia areata. Both conserved end residues are part of each CDR3. D genes are given only for firm matches. Part of the rows lack a size; the others show once, few, many or a class for expanded clones.

j_call: TRBJ2-7
d_call: TRBD1
clone_size: -
v_call: TRBV11-1
cdr3_nt: TGTGCCAGCAGCCAGGGGACAGGAGACTACGAGCAGTACTTC
cdr3_aa: CASSQGTGDYEQYF

j_call: TRBJ1-2
d_call: -
clone_size: -
v_call: TRBV29-1
cdr3_nt: TGCAGCGTTGGTGGGCTGGCCTATGGCTACACCTTC
cdr3_aa: CSVGGLAYGYTF

j_call: TRBJ2-7
d_call: -
clone_size: -
v_call: TRBV27
cdr3_nt: TGTGCCAGCCGAAGACTAGTTGAGGGCGAGCAGTACTTC
cdr3_aa: CASRRLVEGEQYF

j_call: TRBJ1-1
d_call: -
clone_size: -
v_call: TRBV6-5
cdr3_nt: TGTGCCAGCGCCAGAGACGGGGTCACTGAAGCTTTCTTT
cdr3_aa: CASARDGVTEAFF

j_call: TRBJ2-7
d_call: TRBD1
clone_size: -
v_call: TRBV29-1
cdr3_nt: TGCAGCGTCGGGACAGGGGGGGACGAGCAGTACTTC
cdr3_aa: CSVGTGGDEQYF

j_call: TRBJ2-6
d_call: -
clone_size: -
v_call: TRBV29-1
cdr3_nt: TGCAGCGTTGAATCTGGGGCCAACGTCCTGACTTTC
cdr3_aa: CSVESGANVLTF

j_call: TRBJ2-1
d_call: TRBD1
clone_size: -
v_call: TRBV29-1
cdr3_nt: TGTGGGACAGGGAACAATGAGCAGTTCTTC
cdr3_aa: CGTGNNEQFF

j_call: TRBJ1-1
d_call: -
clone_size: -
v_call: TRBV29-1
cdr3_nt: TGCAGCGTGGAAGGTCAGAACACTGAAGCTTTCTTT
cdr3_aa: CSVEGQNTEAFF

j_call: TRBJ2-2
d_call: -
clone_size: -
v_call: TRBV7-3
cdr3_nt: TGTGCCAGCAGCTTAAGTGGTCCCACCGGGGAGCTGTTTTTT
cdr3_aa: CASSLSGPTGELFF

j_call: TRBJ1-5
d_call: -
clone_size: -
v_call: TRBV4-3
cdr3_nt: TGCGCCAGCAGCCAAGACGCGACAGGCTTCGGTAGCAATCAGCCCCAGCATTTT
cdr3_aa: CASSQDATGFGSNQPQHF

j_call: TRBJ1-1
d_call: -
clone_size: -
v_call: TRBV5-1
cdr3_nt: TGCGCCAGCAGCAAGGACAGAAACACTGAAGCTTTCTTT
cdr3_aa: CASSKDRNTEAFF

j_call: TRBJ2-1
d_call: -
clone_size: few
v_call: TRBV7-9
cdr3_nt: TGTGCCAGCAGCCTCGGAGAGGTTGGGGGCAATGAGCAGTTCTTC
cdr3_aa: CASSLGEVGGNEQFF

j_call: TRBJ1-2
d_call: -
clone_size: -
v_call: TRBV25-1
cdr3_nt: TGTGCCAGCAGTGACGCAACAGCGGGTCCCTATGGCTACACCTTC
cdr3_aa: CASSDATAGPYGYTF

j_call: TRBJ1-2
d_call: -
clone_size: -
v_call: TRBV4-1
cdr3_nt: TGCGCCAGCAGCCAAGGATACACGACGTATGGCTACACCTTC
cdr3_aa: CASSQGYTTYGYTF

j_call: TRBJ1-5
d_call: -
clone_size: few
v_call: TRBV29-1
cdr3_nt: TGCAGCGTTGGGGTGGGCAATCAGCCCCAGCATTTT
cdr3_aa: CSVGVGNQPQHF

j_call: TRBJ2-3
d_call: -
clone_size: -
v_call: TRBV19
cdr3_nt: TGTGCCAGTAGTGGGGGAATAAGCACAGATACGCAGTATTTT
cdr3_aa: CASSGGISTDTQYF

j_call: TRBJ1-1
d_call: -
clone_size: once
v_call: TRBV29-1
cdr3_nt: TGCAGCGTAATCCACACTGAAGCTTTCTTT
cdr3_aa: CSVIHTEAFF

j_call: TRBJ1-2
d_call: -
clone_size: -
v_call: TRBV14
cdr3_nt: TGTGCCAGCAGCCAAGACCAGGGAACCTATGGCTACACCTTC
cdr3_aa: CASSQDQGTYGYTF

j_call: TRBJ1-1
d_call: -
clone_size: -
v_call: TRBV7-2
cdr3_nt: TGTGCCAGCAGCTTCTCGAAACGCGGTGAAGCTTTCTTT
cdr3_aa: CASSFSKRGEAFF

j_call: TRBJ2-1
d_call: -
clone_size: -
v_call: TRBV18
cdr3_nt: TGTGCCAGCTCACCATCGTCTGGGGGGAATGAGCAGTTCTTC
cdr3_aa: CASSPSSGGNEQFF

j_call: TRBJ1-2
d_call: TRBD1
clone_size: -
v_call: TRBV23-1
cdr3_nt: TGCGCCAGCAGTCAATGCCGGGACAGGGGAAGAGCTAACTATGGCTACACCTTC
cdr3_aa: CASSQCRDRGRANYGYTF

j_call: TRBJ2-1
d_call: -
clone_size: -
v_call: TRBV10-3
cdr3_nt: TGTGCCATCACGCCGTCCGGACAGAGCTCCTACAATGAGCAGTTCTTC
cdr3_aa: CAITPSGQSSYNEQFF

j_call: TRBJ1-1
d_call: -
clone_size: few
v_call: TRBV27
cdr3_nt: TGTGCCAGCAGTTTACTCAGCGCGAACACTGAAGCTTTCTTT
cdr3_aa: CASSLLSANTEAFF

j_call: TRBJ1-1
d_call: TRBD1
clone_size: -
v_call: TRBV29-1
cdr3_nt: TGCAGCGTACGACAGGGGCCTGAAGCTTTCTTT
cdr3_aa: CSVRQGPEAFF

j_call: TRBJ2-6
d_call: TRBD2
clone_size: -
v_call: TRBV30
cdr3_nt: TGTGCCTGGGACGGACTAGCGGGGATCTCTGGGGCCAACGTCCTGACTTTC
cdr3_aa: CAWDGLAGISGANVLTF

j_call: TRBJ1-1
d_call: -
clone_size: once
v_call: TRBV6-6
cdr3_nt: TGTGCCAGCAGTTACATCGGGGGGAACACTGAAGCTTTCTTT
cdr3_aa: CASSYIGGNTEAFF

j_call: TRBJ2-5
d_call: -
clone_size: -
v_call: TRBV5-1
cdr3_nt: TGCGCCAGCAGCTGGGACGAAGAGACCCAGTACTTC
cdr3_aa: CASSWDEETQYF